This section outlines one TCR beta chain sequence together with its context. This record comes from a study of blood T cell repertoires in COVID-19. Study-level background: Samples came from the United States, Italy and Spain, spanning acute and convalescent COVID-19. PBMCs, B-cell-depleted T cells, or T cells provided the cDNA or gDNA that made up the material.

How the authors handled the data: Counts of nucleated cells, estimated from reference gene primer amplification, were obtained. TCRdb keeps only in-frame clones here, not all; method: immunoSEQ multiplex PCR. V and J calls and clone size are copied from that table; D and trimming were computed from the DNA. The sample lists 75,000 to 90,000 clones, around four fifths occurring once. What was sequenced was peripheral blood. The sequence was collected from an elderly man with active or convalescent COVID-19.

CDR3 DNA: TGCGCCAGCAGCTTGGCCCCGACAGGGGAAAACTATAATTCACCCCTCCACTTT. Protein product: CASSLAPTGENYNSPLHF. The chain recombines TRBV5-1 with TRBJ1-6; 8 nucleotides line up with TRBD1. Per germline, CDR1 SGHRS and CDR2 YFSETQ. V trimming: 0 bases; J trimming: 3 bases; junction bases outside the gene matches: 8. The CDR3 is made up of 18 amino acids.